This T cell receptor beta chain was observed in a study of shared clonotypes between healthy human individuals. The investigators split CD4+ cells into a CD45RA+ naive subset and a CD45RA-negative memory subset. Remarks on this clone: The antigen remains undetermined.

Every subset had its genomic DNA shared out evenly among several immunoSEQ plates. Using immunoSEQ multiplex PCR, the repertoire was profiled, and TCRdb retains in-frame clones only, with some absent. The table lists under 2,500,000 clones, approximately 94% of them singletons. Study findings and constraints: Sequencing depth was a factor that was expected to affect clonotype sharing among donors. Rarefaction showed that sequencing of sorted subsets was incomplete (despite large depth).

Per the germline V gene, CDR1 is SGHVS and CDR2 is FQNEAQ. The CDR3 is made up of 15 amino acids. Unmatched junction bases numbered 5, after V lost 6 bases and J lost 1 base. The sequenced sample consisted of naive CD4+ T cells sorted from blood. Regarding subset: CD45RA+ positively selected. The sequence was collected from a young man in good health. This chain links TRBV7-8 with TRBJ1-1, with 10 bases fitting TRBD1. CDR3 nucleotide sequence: TGTGCCAGCAGGACAGGGGGCGGGAAGAACACTGAAGCTTTCTTT. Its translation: CASRTGGGKNTEAFF.